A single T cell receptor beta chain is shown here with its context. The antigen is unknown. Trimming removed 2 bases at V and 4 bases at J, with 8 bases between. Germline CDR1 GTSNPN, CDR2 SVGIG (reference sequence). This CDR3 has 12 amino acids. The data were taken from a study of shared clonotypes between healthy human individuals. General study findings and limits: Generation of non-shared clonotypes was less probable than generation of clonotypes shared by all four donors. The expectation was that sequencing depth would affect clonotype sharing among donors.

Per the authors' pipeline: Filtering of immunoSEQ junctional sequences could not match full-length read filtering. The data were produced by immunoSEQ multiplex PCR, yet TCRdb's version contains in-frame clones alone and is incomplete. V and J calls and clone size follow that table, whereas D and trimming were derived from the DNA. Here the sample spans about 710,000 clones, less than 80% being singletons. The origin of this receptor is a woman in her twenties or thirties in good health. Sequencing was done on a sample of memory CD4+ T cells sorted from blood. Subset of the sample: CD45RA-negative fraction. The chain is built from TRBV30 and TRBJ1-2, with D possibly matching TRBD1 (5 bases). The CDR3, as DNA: TGTGCCTGGAGTATGGGGGTCTATGGCTACACCTTC. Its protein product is CAWSMGVYGYTF.